This T cell receptor beta chain derives from a study of long-term antiretroviral therapy in people with HIV. Whole-study results and caveats: Dominating the repertoire at all time points were the clones that expanded before ART. In HIV, the repertoires covered a tighter span of CDR3 lengths than in controls. Subsequent to ART, diversity was augmented yet persisted below that of transplant donor controls.

Germline CDR1 SGHRS, CDR2 YFSETQ. The CDR3 spans 14 residues. V was trimmed by 1 base and J by 3 bases, leaving 10 bases between them. On this clone itself: Its antigen is not identified.

Investigators performed immunoSEQ version v3.0 at survey level. TCRdb's table, derived via immunoSEQ multiplex PCR, lists solely in-frame clones and lacks some. The table shows some 22,000 clones, with 70% to 90% occurring only once. The clonotype comes from a middle-aged man with HIV. The specimen was unsorted PBMCs, collected 1.6 years after starting antiretroviral therapy. The gene calls are TRBV5-1 and TRBJ1-1; D is unresolved. CDR3 coding DNA: TGCGCCAGCAGCTTGTTTTCGGGAGACACTGAAGCTTTCTTT. Translating gives CASSLFSGDTEAFF.